A few counts support the clone carrying this T cell receptor (beta chain). As for time point: patch test 2, 6 weeks after DPC sensitization. Treatment in this sample: therapeutic diphenylcyclopropenone sensitization with weekly scalp DPC. Someone pulled total RNA out of unfractionated whole blood. The source of the sample is a study of human T cells and chemical hapten exposure. TCRdb redid the calling of the RACE reads with MiXCR, one entry per CDR3 protein. Of 35,000 to 50,000 distinct CDR3 sequences in the sample, 8.5% to 10% were seen once. The origin of this receptor is a woman in her 30s with alopecia areata. Some clones in this sample may be carry-over from other donors' samples. Source: whole blood, taken in connection with sensitization to the hapten diphenylcyclopropenone (DPC).

CDR3 in amino acids: CASLTAEGTEAFF. The DNA of the CDR3 is TGTGCCAGCTTAACGGCAGAGGGAACTGAAGCTTTCTTT. This sequence joins TRBV12-3 or TRBV12-4 and TRBJ1-1; D gene ambiguous. The CDR3 sequence is 13 residues long. The V gene lost 8 bases and the J gene lost 5 bases, with 15 bases spanning the gap.